In its sample, the clone carrying this T cell receptor (beta chain) was seen a few times. TRAV- and TRBV-specific primers, spanning alpha and beta chains, primed first-strand cDNA. Both a constant-region primer and a V-primer adapter served to amplify TCRs across about 20 PCR cycles. TCRdb redid the calling of the reads with MiXCR, one entry per CDR3 protein. The sample includes about 91,000 distinct CDR3 sequences, less than 25% of them seen just once. This CDR3 comprises 16 residues. The V gene's germline CDR1 is KGHSH and CDR2 LQKENI. Trimming stripped 3 bases from V and 2 bases from J, with 16 bases between. Time point denoted: after trial treatment. As for treatment: LDRT plus nivolumab, ipilimumab, low-dose cyclophosphamide and aspirin (RACIN trial). The data originate from a study of low-dose radiotherapy and immunotherapy resistance in tumors. Whole-study context: Every six weeks patients received intravenous ipilimumab 1 mg/kg, and every two weeks they received intravenous nivolumab 240 mg.

The chain couples TRBV18 to TRBJ1-2; a possible D gene is TRBD1 (6 bases). Material: PBMCs, obtained after low-dose radiotherapy plus immunotherapy. The clonotype was recovered from a female donor with ovarian cancer. The CDR3 nucleotides are TGTGCCAGCTCACCCGTCGAGGGGGGGCGAAACTATGGCTACACCTTC. Its translation is CASSPVEGGRNYGYTF.